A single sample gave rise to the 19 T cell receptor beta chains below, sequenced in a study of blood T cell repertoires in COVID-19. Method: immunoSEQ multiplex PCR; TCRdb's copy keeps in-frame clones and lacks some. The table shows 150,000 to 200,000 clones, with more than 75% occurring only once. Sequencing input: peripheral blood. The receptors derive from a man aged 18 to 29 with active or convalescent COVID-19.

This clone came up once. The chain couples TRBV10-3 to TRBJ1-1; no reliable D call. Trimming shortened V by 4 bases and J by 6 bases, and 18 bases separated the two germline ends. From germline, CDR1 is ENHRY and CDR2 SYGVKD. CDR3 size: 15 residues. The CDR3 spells CAISVRGGLESEAFF. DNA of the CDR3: TGTGCCATCAGTGTCCGCGGAGGTTTAGAATCTGAAGCTTTCTTT.

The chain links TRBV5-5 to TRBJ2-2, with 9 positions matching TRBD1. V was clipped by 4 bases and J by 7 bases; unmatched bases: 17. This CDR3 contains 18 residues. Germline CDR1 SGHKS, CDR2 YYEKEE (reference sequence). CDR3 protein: CASSPLESLGQGGGELFF. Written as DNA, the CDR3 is TGTGCCAGCAGCCCCCTTGAGTCTCTGGGACAGGGTGGCGGGGAGCTGTTTTTT.

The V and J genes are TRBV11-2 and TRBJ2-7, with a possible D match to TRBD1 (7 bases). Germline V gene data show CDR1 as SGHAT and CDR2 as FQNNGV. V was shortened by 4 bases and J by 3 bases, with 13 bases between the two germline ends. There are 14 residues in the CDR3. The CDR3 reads CASSSYRGGYEQYF. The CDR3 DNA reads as TGTGCCAGCAGCTCCTACAGGGGAGGCTACGAGCAGTACTTC.

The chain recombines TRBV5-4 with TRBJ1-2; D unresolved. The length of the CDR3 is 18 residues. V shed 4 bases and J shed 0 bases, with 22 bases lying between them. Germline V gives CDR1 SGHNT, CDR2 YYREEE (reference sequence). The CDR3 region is CASSQALRALEPNYGYTF. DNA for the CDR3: TGTGCCAGCAGCCAAGCCCTGAGGGCCTTGGAGCCTAACTATGGCTACACCTTC.

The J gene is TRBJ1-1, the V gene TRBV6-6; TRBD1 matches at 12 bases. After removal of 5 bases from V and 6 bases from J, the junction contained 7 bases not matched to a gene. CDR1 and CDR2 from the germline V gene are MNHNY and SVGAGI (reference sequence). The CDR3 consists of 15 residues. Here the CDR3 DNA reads TGTGCCAGCAGTACCGCGGGACAGGGGGCCCCTGAAGCTTTCTTT. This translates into CASSTAGQGAPEAFF.

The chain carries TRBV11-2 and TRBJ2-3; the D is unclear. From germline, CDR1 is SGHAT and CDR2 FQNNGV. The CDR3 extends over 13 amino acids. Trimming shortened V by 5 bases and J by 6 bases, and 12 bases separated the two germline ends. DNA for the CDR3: TGTGCCAGCAGCCCTAATCCGCGGGATACGCAGTATTTT. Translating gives CASSPNPRDTQYF.

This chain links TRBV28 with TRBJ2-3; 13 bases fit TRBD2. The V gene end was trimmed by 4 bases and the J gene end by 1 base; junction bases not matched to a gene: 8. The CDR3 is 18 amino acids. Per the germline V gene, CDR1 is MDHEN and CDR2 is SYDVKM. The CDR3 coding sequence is TGTGCCAGCAGTTCCCGGACTAGCGGGGGACCCCGCACAGATACGCAGTATTTT. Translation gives CASSSRTSGGPRTDTQYF.

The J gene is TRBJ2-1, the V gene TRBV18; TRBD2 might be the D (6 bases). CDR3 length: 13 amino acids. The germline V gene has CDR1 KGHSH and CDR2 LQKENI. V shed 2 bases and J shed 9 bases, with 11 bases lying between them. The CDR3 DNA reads TGTGCCAGCTCACCAGCTAGCGTTAGTGAGCAGTTCTTC. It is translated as CASSPASVSEQFF.

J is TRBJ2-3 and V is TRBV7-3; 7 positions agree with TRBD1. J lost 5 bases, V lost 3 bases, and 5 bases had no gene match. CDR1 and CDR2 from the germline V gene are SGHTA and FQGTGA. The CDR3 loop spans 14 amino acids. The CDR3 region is CASSLPGTVDTQYF. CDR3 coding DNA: TGTGCCAGCAGCTTGCCGGGGACAGTAGATACGCAGTATTTT.

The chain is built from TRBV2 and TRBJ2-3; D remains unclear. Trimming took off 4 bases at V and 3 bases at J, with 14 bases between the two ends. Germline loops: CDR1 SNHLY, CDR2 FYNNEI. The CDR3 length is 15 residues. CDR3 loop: CASSGRERSTDTQYF. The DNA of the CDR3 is TGTGCCAGCAGTGGACGAGAGAGGAGTACAGATACGCAGTATTTT.

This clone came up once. CDR3 DNA sequence: TGTGCCATCAGTGAGTCGCAGTTCGAGAGGGGACTAGCGGGGGGAACCCCTACCTACAATGAGCAGTTCTTC. Encoded protein: CAISESQFERGLAGGTPTYNEQFF. The rearrangement uses TRBV10-3 and TRBJ2-1; 15 positions match TRBD2. CDR3 length: 24 amino acids. CDR1 and CDR2 from the germline V gene are ENHRY and SYGVKD. The junction had 20 bases not matched to a gene; V was cut back by 0 bases and J by 2 bases.

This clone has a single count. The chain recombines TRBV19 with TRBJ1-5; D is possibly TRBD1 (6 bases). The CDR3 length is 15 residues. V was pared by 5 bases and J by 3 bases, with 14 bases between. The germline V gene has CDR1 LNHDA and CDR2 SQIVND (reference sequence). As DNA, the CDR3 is TGTGCCAGTAGTGCTCGGGACATGAACAATCAGCCCCAGCATTTT. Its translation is CASSARDMNNQPQHF. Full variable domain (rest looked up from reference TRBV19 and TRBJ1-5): DGGITQSPKYLFRKEGQNVTLSCEQNLNHDAMYWYRQDPGQGLRLIYYSQIVNDFQKGDIAEGYSVSREKKESFPLTVTSAQKNPTAFYLCASSARDMNNQPQHFGDGTRLSIL.

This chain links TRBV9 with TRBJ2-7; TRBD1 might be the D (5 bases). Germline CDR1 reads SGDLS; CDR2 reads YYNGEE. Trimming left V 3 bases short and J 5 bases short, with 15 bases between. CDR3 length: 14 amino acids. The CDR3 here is CASSGRDSFHEQYF. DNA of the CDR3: TGTGCCAGCAGCGGCAGAGACAGTTTCCACGAGCAGTACTTC.

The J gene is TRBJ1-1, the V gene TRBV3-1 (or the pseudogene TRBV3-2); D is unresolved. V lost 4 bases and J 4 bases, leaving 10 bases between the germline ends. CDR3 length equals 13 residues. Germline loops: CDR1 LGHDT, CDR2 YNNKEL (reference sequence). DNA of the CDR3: TGTGCCAGCAGCCTTGAGGGTTCCACTGAAGCTTTCTTT. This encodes CASSLEGSTEAFF.

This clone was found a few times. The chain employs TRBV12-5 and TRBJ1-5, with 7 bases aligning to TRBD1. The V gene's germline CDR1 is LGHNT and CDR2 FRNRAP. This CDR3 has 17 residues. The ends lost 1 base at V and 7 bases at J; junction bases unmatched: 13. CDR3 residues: CASGLELGAGGLQPQHF. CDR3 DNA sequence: TGTGCTAGTGGTTTGGAACTAGGCGCAGGGGGGTTACAGCCCCAGCATTTT.

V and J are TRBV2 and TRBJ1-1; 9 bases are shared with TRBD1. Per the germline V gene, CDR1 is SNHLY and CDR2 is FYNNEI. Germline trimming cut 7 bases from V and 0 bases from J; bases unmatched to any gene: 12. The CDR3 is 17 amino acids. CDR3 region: CASTLGQGWTMNTEAFF. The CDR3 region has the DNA TGTGCCAGCACCCTCGGACAGGGGTGGACAATGAACACTGAAGCTTTCTTT.

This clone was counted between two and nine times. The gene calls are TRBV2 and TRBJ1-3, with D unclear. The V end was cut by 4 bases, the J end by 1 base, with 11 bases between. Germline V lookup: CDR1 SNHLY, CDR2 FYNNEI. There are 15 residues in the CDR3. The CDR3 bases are TGTGCCAGCAGTGCACCTACGGGGTCTGGAAACACCATATATTTT. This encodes CASSAPTGSGNTIYF.

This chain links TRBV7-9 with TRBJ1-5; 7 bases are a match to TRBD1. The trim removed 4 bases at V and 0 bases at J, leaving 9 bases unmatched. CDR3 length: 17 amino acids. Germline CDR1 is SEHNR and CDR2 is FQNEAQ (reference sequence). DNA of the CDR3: TGTGCCAGCAGCTCTCCAGGGGGGTCGGGTAGCAATCAGCCCCAGCATTTT. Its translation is CASSSPGGSGSNQPQHF. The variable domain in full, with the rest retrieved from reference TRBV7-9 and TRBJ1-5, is DTGVSQNPRHKITKRGQNVTFRCDPISEHNRLYWYRQTLGQGPEFLTYFQNEAQLEKSRLLSDRFSAERPKGSFSTLEIQRTEQGDSAMYLCASSSPGGSGSNQPQHFGDGTRLSIL.

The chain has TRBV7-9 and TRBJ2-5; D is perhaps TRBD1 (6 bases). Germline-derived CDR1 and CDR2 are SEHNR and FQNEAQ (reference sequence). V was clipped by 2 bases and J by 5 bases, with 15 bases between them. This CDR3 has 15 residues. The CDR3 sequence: CASSLLRGGYETQYF. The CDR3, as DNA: TGTGCCAGCAGCTTACTCAGGGGTGGGTATGAGACCCAGTACTTC. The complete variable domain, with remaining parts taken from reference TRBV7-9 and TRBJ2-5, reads DTGVSQNPRHKITKRGQNVTFRCDPISEHNRLYWYRQTLGQGPEFLTYFQNEAQLEKSRLLSDRFSAERPKGSFSTLEIQRTEQGDSAMYLCASSLLRGGYETQYFGPGTRLLVL.